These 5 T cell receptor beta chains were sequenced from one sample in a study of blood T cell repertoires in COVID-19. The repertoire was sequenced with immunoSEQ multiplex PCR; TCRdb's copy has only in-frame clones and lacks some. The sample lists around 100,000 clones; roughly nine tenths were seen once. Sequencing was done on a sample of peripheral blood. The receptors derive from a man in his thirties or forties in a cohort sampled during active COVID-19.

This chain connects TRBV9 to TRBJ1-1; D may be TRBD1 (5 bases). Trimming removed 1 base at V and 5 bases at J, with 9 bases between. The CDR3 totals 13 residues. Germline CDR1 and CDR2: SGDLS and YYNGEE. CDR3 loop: CASSVQGGTEAFF. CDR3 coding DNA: TGTGCCAGCAGCGTACAGGGTGGAACTGAAGCTTTCTTT.

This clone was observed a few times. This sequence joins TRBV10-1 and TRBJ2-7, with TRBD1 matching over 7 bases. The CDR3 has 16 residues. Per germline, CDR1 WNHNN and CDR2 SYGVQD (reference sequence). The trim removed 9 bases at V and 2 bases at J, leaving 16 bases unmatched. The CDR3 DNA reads TGCGCCAGGGTAGAAAACCACTCGGGACAGCCCTACGAGCAGTACTTC. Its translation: CARVENHSGQPYEQYF.

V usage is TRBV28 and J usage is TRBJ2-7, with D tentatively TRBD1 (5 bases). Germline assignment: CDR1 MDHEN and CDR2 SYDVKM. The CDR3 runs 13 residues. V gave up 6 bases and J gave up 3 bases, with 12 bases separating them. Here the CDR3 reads CASSPGFYYEQYF. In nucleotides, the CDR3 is TGTGCCAGCAGCCCAGGGTTCTACTACGAGCAGTACTTC.

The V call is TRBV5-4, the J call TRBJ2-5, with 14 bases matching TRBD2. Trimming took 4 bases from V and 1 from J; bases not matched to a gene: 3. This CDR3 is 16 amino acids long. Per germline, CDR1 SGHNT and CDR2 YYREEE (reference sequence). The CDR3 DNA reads TGTGCCAGCAGCGGCGGACTAGCGGGGGGCCAAGAGACCCAGTACTTC. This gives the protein CASSGGLAGGQETQYF.

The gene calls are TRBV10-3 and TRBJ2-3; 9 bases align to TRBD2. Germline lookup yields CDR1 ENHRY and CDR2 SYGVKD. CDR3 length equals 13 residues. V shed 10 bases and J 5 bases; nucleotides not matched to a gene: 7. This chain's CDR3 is CATRGGAEDTQYF. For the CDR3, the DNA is TGTGCCACCCGCGGGGGGGCGGAAGATACGCAGTATTTT.